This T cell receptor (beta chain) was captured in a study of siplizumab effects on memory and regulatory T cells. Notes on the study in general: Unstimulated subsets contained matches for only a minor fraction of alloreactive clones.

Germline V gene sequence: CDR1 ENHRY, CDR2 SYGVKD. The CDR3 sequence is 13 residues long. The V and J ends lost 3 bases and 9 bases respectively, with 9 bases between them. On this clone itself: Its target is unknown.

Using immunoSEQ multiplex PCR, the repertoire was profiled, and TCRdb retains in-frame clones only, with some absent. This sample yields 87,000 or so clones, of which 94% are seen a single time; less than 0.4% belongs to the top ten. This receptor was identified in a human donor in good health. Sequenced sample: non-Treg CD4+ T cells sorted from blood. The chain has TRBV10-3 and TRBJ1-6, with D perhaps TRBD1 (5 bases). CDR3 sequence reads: CAISDTQGSPLHF. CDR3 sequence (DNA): TGTGCCATCAGTGACACCCAGGGTTCACCCCTCCACTTT.